The clone carrying this TCR beta chain came up a few times. The antigen remains undetermined. The data were taken from a study of vaccination effects on CD4 cells after COVID-19. Study summary: Post-vaccine samples followed the second dose by a median of 72 days.

Ahead of sequencing, the ViraFEST assay grew antigen-specific CD4+ T cells using viral peptide pools. After more than 9 days in culture, the CD4+ T cells were isolated. Participants received two doses of either the BNT162b2 or mRNA-1273 vaccine. The vaccine recipients had no prior SARS-CoV-2 infection, with negative nucleocapsid antibodies. With 10 ug/ml peptides and about 9.5 IU/ml IL-2, roughly 2.1 million PBMC per well were cultured. CDR3 length equals 16 residues. Germline V lookup: CDR1 MGHRA, CDR2 YSYEKL. Trimming removed 2 bases at V and 7 bases at J, with 21 bases between. The data were produced by immunoSEQ multiplex PCR, yet TCRdb's version contains in-frame clones alone and is incomplete. The sample holds under 35,000 clones; roughly 74% are singletons and the top ten take around 9.7%.

This TCR derives from a human donor who received a COVID-19 vaccine. V gene TRBV4-1 combines with J gene TRBJ2-7; D tentatively fits TRBD1 or TRBD2 (5 bases each). Specimen: CD4+ T cells from PBMCs cultured with HCoV-NL63 spike peptides, collected after COVID-19 vaccination. The CDR3 here is CASSQNRALGTGEQYF. CDR3 nucleotide sequence: TGCGCCAGCAGCCAAAACCGCGCACTAGGGACGGGGGAGCAGTACTTC.